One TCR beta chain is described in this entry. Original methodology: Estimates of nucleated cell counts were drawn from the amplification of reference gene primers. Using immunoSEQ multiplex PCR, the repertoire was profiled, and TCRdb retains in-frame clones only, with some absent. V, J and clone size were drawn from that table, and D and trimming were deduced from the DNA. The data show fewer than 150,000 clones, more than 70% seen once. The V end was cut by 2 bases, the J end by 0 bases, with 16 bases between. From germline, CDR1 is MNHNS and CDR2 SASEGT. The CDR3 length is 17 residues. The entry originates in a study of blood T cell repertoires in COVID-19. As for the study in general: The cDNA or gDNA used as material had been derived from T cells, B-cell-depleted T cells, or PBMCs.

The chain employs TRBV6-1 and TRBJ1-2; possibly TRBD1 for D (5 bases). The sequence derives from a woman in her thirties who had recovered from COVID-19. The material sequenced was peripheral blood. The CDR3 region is CASSERGREAANYGYTF. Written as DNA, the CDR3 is TGTGCCAGCAGTGAACGGGGGAGGGAGGCCGCTAACTATGGCTACACCTTC.